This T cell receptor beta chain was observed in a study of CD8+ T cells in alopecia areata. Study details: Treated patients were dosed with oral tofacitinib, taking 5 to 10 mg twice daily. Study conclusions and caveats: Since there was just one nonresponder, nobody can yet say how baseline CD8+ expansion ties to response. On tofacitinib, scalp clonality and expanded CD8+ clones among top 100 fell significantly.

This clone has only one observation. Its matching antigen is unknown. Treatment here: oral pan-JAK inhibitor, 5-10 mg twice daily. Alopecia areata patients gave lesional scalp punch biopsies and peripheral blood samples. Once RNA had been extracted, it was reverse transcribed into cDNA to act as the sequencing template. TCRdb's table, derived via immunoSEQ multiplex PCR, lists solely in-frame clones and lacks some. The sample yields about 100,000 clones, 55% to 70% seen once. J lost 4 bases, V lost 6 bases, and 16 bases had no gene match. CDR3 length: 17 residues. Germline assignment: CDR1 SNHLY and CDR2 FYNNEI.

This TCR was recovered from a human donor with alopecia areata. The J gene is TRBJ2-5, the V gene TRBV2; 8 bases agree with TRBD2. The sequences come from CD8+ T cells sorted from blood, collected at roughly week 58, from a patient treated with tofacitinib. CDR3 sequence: CASSPSPSGGSGETQYF. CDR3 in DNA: TGTGCCAGCAGCCCATCGCCCAGCGGGGGATCGGGAGAGACCCAGTACTTC.